The 12 T cell receptor beta chains given below trace back to one sample, sequenced in a study of cytomegalovirus exposure and HLA in healthy donors. The data were produced by immunoSEQ multiplex PCR, yet TCRdb's version contains in-frame clones alone and is incomplete. Counted here are tens of thousands of clones, 90% to 95% occurring once; the ten biggest clones make up 3.5% to 4%. The sample was PBMCs. These receptors originate from a woman aged 30 to 39 in good health and CMV-seronegative.

This chain links TRBV5-4 with TRBJ2-2; 7 bases match TRBD2. Germline assignment: CDR1 SGHNT and CDR2 YYREEE (reference sequence). This CDR3 comprises 15 residues. With 0 bases clipped from V and 5 bases from J, the junction kept 4 bases outside the gene matches. The CDR3 sequence: CASSLVGAGTGELFF. CDR3 coding DNA: TGTGCCAGCAGCTTGGTGGGAGCGGGGACCGGGGAGCTGTTTTTT.

This chain connects TRBV4-2 to TRBJ2-7; 8 bases match TRBD1. V was clipped by 0 bases and J by 4 bases; unmatched bases: 8. Germline CDR1 reads LGHNA; CDR2 reads YNFKEQ. This CDR3 is 16 amino acids long. The CDR3 loop is CASSQDLRGLPYEQYF. The CDR3 DNA is TGTGCCAGCAGCCAAGATCTCAGGGGGCTACCATACGAGCAGTACTTC.

The chain carries TRBV4-1 and TRBJ2-6, with D possibly TRBD2 on 7 matching bases. Between the trimmed V and J ends, which lost 4 bases and 1 base, there was a span of 23 bases. Germline V gives CDR1 MGHRA, CDR2 YSYEKL. There are 20 residues in the CDR3. The DNA for the CDR3 is TGCGCCAGCAGCCCGAGGTCCCGCGGGGGCGGCTTTTCTGGGGCCAACGTCCTGACTTTC. It translates to CASSPRSRGGGFSGANVLTF.

The V and J genes are TRBV5-4 and TRBJ2-3, with 13 bases that match TRBD2. The V segment lost 4 bases and the J segment 3 bases; nucleotides outside the gene matches: 8. There are 17 residues in the CDR3. Germline V gene lookup returns CDR1 SGHNT and CDR2 YYREEE (reference sequence). The CDR3 is CASSATSGRASTDTQYF. In DNA form, the CDR3 reads TGTGCCAGCAGCGCAACTAGCGGGAGGGCCTCAACAGATACGCAGTATTTT.

The rearrangement uses TRBV4-2 and TRBJ1-3; D ambiguous. Germline CDR1 is LGHNA and CDR2 is YNFKEQ. V lost 5 bases and J 6 bases, leaving 20 bases between the germline ends. The CDR3 covers 16 residues. The DNA of the CDR3 is TGTGCCAGCAGCGCAAGAGGCCTCGGGGTCCTAAACACCATATATTTT. This codes for CASSARGLGVLNTIYF.

The CDR3 bases are TGTGCCAGCAGCCAAGAAGGTTTAGGGAGAGAGACCCAGTACTTC. Residues: CASSQEGLGRETQYF. The chain is built from TRBV4-2 and TRBJ2-5; TRBD2 might be the D (5 bases). There are 15 residues in the CDR3. Germline values: CDR1 LGHNA, CDR2 YNFKEQ. V was clipped by 0 bases and J by 4 bases, with 12 bases between them.

V and J are TRBV7-9 and TRBJ1-4; a possible D gene is TRBD1 (5 bases). V was trimmed by 2 bases and J by 6 bases, leaving 13 bases between them. Germline V gene sequence: CDR1 SEHNR, CDR2 FQNEAQ (reference sequence). The CDR3 contains 15 residues. Here the CDR3 reads CASSLFAGPDEKLFF. In DNA, the CDR3 is TGTGCCAGCAGCTTATTCGCAGGGCCGGATGAAAAACTGTTTTTT.

V gene TRBV5-1 combines with J gene TRBJ2-2; possibly TRBD1 for D (5 bases). The CDR3 consists of 12 residues. Trimming removed 4 bases at V and 7 bases at J, with 8 bases between. Germline V lookup: CDR1 SGHRS, CDR2 YFSETQ. The CDR3 nucleotides read TGCGCCAGCAGCCAGGGCATCGGGGAGCTGTTTTTT. Encoded protein: CASSQGIGELFF.

The chain employs TRBV19 and TRBJ1-5, with no clear D. CDR3 length equals 14 residues. The germline V and J ends were trimmed by 3 bases and 4 bases, with 10 bases remaining between them. Germline CDR1 and CDR2: LNHDA and SQIVND (reference sequence). The chain's CDR3 is CASSMRSGNQPQHF. The CDR3 DNA sequence: TGTGCCAGTAGTATGCGATCGGGGAATCAGCCCCAGCATTTT.

The chain uses TRBV2 and TRBJ1-2; D is unresolved. V was shortened by 9 bases and J by 0 bases, with 8 bases between the two germline ends. The length of the CDR3 is 12 residues. Per germline, CDR1 SNHLY and CDR2 FYNNEI. The CDR3 DNA reads as TGTGCCAGGGAGAGAGCTAACTATGGCTACACCTTC. Protein product: CARERANYGYTF.

This clone was counted between two and nine times. The chain carries TRBV9 and TRBJ1-2; 7 nucleotides align to TRBD1. The germline gives CDR1 SGDLS, CDR2 YYNGEE. The junction had 1 base not matched to a gene; V was cut back by 2 bases and J by 3 bases. The CDR3 extends over 13 amino acids. The CDR3 reads CASSVDRDYGYTF. Here the CDR3 DNA reads TGTGCCAGCAGCGTCGACAGGGACTATGGCTACACCTTC.

The chain uses TRBV11-2 and TRBJ1-2; D is ambiguous. V lost 3 bases and J 0 bases, leaving 14 bases between the germline ends. This CDR3 is 16 amino acids long. CDR1 is SGHAT, CDR2 FQNNGV, per germline. CDR3 sequence (DNA): TGTGCCAGCAGCTTTGTCCGCAAACAAGCTAACTATGGCTACACCTTC. The encoded protein is CASSFVRKQANYGYTF.